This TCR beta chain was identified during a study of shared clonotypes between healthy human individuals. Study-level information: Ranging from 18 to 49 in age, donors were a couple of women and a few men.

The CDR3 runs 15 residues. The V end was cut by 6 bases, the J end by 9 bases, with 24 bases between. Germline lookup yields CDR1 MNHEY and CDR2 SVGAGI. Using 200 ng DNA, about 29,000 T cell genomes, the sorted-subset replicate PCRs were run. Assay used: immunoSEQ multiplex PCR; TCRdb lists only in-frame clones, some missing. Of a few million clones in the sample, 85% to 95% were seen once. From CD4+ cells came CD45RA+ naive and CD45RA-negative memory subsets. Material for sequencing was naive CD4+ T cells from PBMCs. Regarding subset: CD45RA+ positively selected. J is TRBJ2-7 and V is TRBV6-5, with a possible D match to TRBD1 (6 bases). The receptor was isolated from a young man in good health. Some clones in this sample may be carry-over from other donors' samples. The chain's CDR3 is CASSPPSGEPQVQYF. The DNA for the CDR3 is TGTGCCAGCAGCCCCCCATCAGGGGAACCTCAGGTGCAGTACTTC.